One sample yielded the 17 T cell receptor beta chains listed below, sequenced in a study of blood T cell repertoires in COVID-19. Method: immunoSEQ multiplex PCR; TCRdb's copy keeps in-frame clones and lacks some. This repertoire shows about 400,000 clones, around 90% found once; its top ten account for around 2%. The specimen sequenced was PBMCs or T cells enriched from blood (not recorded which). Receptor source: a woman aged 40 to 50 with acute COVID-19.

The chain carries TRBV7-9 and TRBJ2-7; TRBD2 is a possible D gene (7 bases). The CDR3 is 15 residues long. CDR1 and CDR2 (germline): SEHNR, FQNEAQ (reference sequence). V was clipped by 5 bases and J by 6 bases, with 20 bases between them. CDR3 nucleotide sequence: TGTGCCAGCAGCACCCGTGGGGGGGGCCTTTTCGAGCAGTACTTC. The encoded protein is CASSTRGGGLFEQYF.

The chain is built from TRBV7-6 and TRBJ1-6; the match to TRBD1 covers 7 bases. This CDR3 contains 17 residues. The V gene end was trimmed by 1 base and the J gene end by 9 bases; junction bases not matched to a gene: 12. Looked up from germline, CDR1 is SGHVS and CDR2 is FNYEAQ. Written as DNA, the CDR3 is TGTGCCAGCAGCTTAGGCCCCAGGGGGGAGGATGGTTCACCCCTCCACTTT. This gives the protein CASSLGPRGEDGSPLHF.

CDR3 amino acids: CASSQYPSDRVGETQYF. The CDR3 DNA follows: TGCGCCAGCAGCCAATACCCTTCGGACAGGGTAGGCGAGACCCAGTACTTC. The rearrangement uses TRBV4-1 and TRBJ2-5, with 8 nucleotides matching TRBD1. V lost 2 bases and J lost 5; bases outside the gene matches: 13. Germline assignment: CDR1 MGHRA and CDR2 YSYEKL. The CDR3 length is 17 residues.

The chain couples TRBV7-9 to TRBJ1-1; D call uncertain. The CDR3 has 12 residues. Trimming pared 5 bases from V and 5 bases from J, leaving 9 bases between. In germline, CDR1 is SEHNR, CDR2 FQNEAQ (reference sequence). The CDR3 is CASSQERTEAFF. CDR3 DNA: TGTGCCAGCAGCCAAGAGAGGACTGAAGCTTTCTTT. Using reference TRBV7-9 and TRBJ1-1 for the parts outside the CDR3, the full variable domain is DTGVSQNPRHKITKRGQNVTFRCDPISEHNRLYWYRQTLGQGPEFLTYFQNEAQLEKSRLLSDRFSAERPKGSFSTLEIQRTEQGDSAMYLCASSQERTEAFFGQGTRLTVV.

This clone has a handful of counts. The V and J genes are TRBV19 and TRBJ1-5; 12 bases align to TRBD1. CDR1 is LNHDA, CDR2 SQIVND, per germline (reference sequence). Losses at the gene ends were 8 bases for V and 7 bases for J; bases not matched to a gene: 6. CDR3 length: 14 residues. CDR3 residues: CASGPGTGGQPQHF. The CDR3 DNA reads TGTGCCAGTGGACCCGGGACAGGGGGCCAGCCCCAGCATTTT.

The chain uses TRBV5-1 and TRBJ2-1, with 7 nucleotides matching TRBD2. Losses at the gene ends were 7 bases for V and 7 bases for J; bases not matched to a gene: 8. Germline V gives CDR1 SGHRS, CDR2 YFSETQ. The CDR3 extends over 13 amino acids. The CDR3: CASLGTTRNEQFF. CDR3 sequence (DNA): TGCGCCAGCCTGGGGACTACTCGAAATGAGCAGTTCTTC.

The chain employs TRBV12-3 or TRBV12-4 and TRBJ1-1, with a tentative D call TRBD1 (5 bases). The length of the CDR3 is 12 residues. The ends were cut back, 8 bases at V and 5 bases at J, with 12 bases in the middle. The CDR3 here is CASYNRNTEAFF. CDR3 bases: TGTGCCAGCTATAACAGGAATACTGAAGCTTTCTTT.

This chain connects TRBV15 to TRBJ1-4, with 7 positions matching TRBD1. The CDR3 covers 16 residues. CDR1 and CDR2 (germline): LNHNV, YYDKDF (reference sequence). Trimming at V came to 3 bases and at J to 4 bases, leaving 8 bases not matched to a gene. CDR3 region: CATSSINQGGNEKLFF. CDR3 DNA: TGTGCCACCAGCAGTATCAATCAGGGGGGTAATGAAAAACTGTTTTTT.

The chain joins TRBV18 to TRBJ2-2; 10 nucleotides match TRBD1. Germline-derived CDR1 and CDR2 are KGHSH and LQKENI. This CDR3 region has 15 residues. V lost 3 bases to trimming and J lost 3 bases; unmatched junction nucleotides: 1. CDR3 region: CASSPGTGDTGELFF. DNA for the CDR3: TGTGCCAGCTCACCGGGGACAGGGGACACCGGGGAGCTGTTTTTT.

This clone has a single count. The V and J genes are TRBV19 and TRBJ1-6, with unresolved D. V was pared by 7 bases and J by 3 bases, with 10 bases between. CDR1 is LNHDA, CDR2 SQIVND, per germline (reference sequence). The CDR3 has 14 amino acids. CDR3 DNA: TGTGCCAGTACGGTTAACCACTATAATTCACCCCTCCACTTT. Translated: CASTVNHYNSPLHF.

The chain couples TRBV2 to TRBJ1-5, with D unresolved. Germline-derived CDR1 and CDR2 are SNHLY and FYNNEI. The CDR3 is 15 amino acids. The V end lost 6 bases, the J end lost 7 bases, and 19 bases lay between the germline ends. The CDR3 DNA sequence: TGTGCCAGCAGGCCGAGGAGGGCCTCGGGGCAGCCCCAGCATTTT. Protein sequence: CASRPRRASGQPQHF.

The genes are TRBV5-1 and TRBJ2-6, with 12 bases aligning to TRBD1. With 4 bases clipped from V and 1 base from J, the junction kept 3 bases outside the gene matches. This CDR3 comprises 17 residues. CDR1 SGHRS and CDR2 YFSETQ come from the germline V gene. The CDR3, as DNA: TGCGCCAGCAGCCGGGGACAGGGGGCGTCTGGGGCCAACGTCCTGACTTTC. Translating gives CASSRGQGASGANVLTF.

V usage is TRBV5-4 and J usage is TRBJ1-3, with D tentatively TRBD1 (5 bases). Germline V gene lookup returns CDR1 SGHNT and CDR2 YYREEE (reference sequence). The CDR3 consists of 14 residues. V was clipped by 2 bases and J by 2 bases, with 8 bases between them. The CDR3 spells CASSLGVAGNTIYF. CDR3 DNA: TGTGCCAGCAGCTTAGGGGTCGCTGGAAACACCATATATTTT.

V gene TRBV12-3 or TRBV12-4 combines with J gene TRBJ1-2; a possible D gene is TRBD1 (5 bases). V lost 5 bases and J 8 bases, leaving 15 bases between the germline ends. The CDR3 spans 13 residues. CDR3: CASSPGTREGYTF. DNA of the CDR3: TGTGCCAGCAGTCCAGGGACTCGGGAAGGCTACACCTTC.

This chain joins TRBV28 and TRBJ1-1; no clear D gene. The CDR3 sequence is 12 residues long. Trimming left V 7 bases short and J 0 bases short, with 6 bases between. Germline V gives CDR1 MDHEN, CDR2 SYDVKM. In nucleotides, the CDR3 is TGTGCCAGCACCGAGCTGAACACTGAAGCTTTCTTT. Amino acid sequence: CASTELNTEAFF.

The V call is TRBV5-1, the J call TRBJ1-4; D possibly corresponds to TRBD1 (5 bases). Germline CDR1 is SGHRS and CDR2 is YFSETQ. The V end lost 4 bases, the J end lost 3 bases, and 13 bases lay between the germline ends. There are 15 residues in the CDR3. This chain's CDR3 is CASSRGDSPNEKLFF. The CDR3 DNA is TGCGCCAGCAGCCGGGGGGATTCACCTAATGAAAAACTGTTTTTT.

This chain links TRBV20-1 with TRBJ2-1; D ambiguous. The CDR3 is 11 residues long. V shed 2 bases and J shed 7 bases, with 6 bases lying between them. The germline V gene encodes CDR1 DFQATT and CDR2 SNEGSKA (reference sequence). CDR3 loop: CSARTPNEQFF. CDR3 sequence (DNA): TGCAGTGCTAGAACTCCGAATGAGCAGTTCTTC.